The 32 T cell receptor beta chains below all came from one sample that was sequenced in a study of human T cells and chemical hapten exposure (dated by TCRdb to the early 2020s). The sample's time point label, decoded: patch test 1, 2 weeks after DPC sensitization. The treatment or condition label of this sample denotes: therapeutic diphenylcyclopropenone sensitization with weekly scalp DPC. The library was prepared using RACE. The sample was run on a NextSeq 500. In-frame beta chains were kept once TCRdb had trimmed the public reads at Q25 with fastp and called clones with MiXCR. Rows with one shared CDR3 protein collapse into an entry with the most common genes and DNA. The sample data list 350,000 or so distinct CDR3 sequences, and roughly 6.9% of these were observed just once. The top ten clones comprise less than 10% of the sample. The specimen comprised whole blood, sampled in connection with sensitization to the hapten diphenylcyclopropenone (DPC). These receptors were collected from a woman younger than 35 with alopecia areata. Some clones in this sample may be carry-over from other donors' samples.

This clonotype was recorded a few times. The chain links TRBV12-3 or TRBV12-4 to TRBJ2-7; 8 bases align to TRBD1. The CDR3 sequence is 14 residues long. V gave up 1 base and J gave up 6 bases; unmatched junction bases: 5. CDR3 residues: CASSLGDRPGEQYF. CDR3 nucleotide sequence: TGTGCCAGCAGTTTAGGGGACAGGCCCGGCGAGCAGTACTTC.

This clonotype was observed a handful of times. This chain's CDR3 is CASSFSSSNEQFF. The CDR3 DNA sequence: TGTGCCAGCAGCTTTTCTTCCTCGAATGAGCAGTTCTTC. This chain joins TRBV5-5 and TRBJ2-1; no clear D. Trimming pared 2 bases from V and 7 bases from J, leaving 10 bases between. Germline CDR1 SGHKS, CDR2 YYEKEE (reference sequence). The CDR3 runs to 13 residues.

The V and J genes are TRBV7-2 and TRBJ2-5; D is ambiguous. Germline V gives CDR1 SGHTA, CDR2 FQGNSA. V gave up 3 bases and J gave up 5 bases, with 10 bases separating them. CDR3 length: 13 residues. The CDR3 DNA reads as TGTGCCAGCAGCTTTGCCGGGCGCGAGACCCAGTACTTC. The encoded protein is CASSFAGRETQYF.

There are a few counts of this clonotype. The rearrangement uses TRBV2 and TRBJ2-3, with D perhaps matching TRBD1 or TRBD2 (5 bases each). V was cut by 5 bases and J by 2 bases, with 8 bases left in between. Germline lookup yields CDR1 SNHLY and CDR2 FYNNEI. The CDR3 consists of 13 residues. The CDR3 DNA is TGTGCCAGCAGTTCGGGGACCACAGATACGCAGTATTTT. Its translation is CASSSGTTDTQYF.

V usage is TRBV2 and J usage is TRBJ1-1, with a weak D call TRBD1 (5 bases). This CDR3 is built from 11 residues. Trimming pared 7 bases from V and 7 bases from J, leaving 10 bases between. Germline V gene data show CDR1 as SNHLY and CDR2 as FYNNEI. The CDR3 protein is CASTRTIEAFF. As DNA, the CDR3 is TGTGCCAGCACCCGGACAATTGAAGCTTTCTTT. Full variable domain (outside the CDR3, taken from reference TRBV2 and TRBJ1-1): EPEVTQTPSHQVTQMGQEVILRCVPISNHLYFYWYRQILGQKVEFLVSFYNNEISEKSEIFDDQFSVERPDGSNFTLKIRSTKLEDSAMYFCASTRTIEAFFGQGTRLTVV.

This clonotype was seen repeatedly, ten times or more. The chain links TRBV18 to TRBJ2-7, with 12 bases aligning to TRBD1. The CDR3 has 15 amino acids. Per the germline V gene, CDR1 is KGHSH and CDR2 is LQKENI. The J segment lost 3 bases and the V segment lost 4 bases, leaving 4 bases of the junction unmatched. CDR3 DNA sequence: TGTGCCAGCTCACGGGGACAGGGGGCGTACTACGAGCAGTACTTC. Translated: CASSRGQGAYYEQYF.

This clonotype was detected a few times. This chain connects TRBV28 to TRBJ2-7, with 11 bases that match TRBD1. The CDR3 loop spans 14 amino acids. The junction had 6 bases not matched to a gene; V was cut back by 6 bases and J by 5 bases. CDR1 MDHEN and CDR2 SYDVKM come from the germline V gene. In DNA, the CDR3 is TGTGCCAGCAGGCCGGGACAGGGGGGCCACGAGCAGTACTTC. Translation: CASRPGQGGHEQYF.

This clonotype was observed a handful of times. The chain has TRBV6-6 and TRBJ1-5; D unresolved. Germline V gene data show CDR1 as MNHNY and CDR2 as SVGAGI (reference sequence). The CDR3 is 15 amino acids. Trimming took 5 bases from V and 0 from J, leaving 11 bases between them. The CDR3 DNA sequence: TGTGCCAGCAGTGTGACGGCTTATAGCAATCAGCCCCAGCATTTT. Translated, it gives CASSVTAYSNQPQHF.

This clonotype turned up a few times. This chain links TRBV6-2 or TRBV6-3 with TRBJ1-2, with 9 bases matching TRBD1. Trimming at V came to 6 bases and at J to 1 base, leaving 12 bases not matched to a gene. This CDR3 is built from 17 residues. Germline CDR1 MNHEY, CDR2 SVGEGT. For the CDR3, the DNA is TGTGCCAGCAGCTCCGTCGGGACAGGGAGCCTTAACTATGGCTACACCTTC. Residues: CASSSVGTGSLNYGYTF.

The chain employs TRBV10-3 and TRBJ1-6; tentative D call: TRBD1 (5 bases). The CDR3 has 13 residues. Trimming pared 1 base from V and 13 bases from J, leaving 11 bases between. CDR1 is ENHRY, CDR2 SYGVKD, per germline. This CDR3 is CAISEFQGWPLHF. The CDR3 region has the DNA TGTGCCATCAGTGAGTTCCAGGGTTGGCCCCTCCACTTT.

This chain joins TRBV12-3 or TRBV12-4 and TRBJ1-1; no clear D. V was clipped by 2 bases and J by 4 bases, with 8 bases between them. The CDR3 runs 13 residues. This CDR3 is CASSLSGPTEAFF. The CDR3 coding sequence is TGTGCCAGCAGTTTATCTGGTCCCACTGAAGCTTTCTTT.

The chain links TRBV6-1 to TRBJ1-2; weak D call: TRBD1 (5 bases). CDR1 and CDR2 (germline): MNHNS, SASEGT. Between the trimmed V and J ends, which lost 0 bases and 4 bases, there was a span of 15 bases. The CDR3 sequence is 16 residues long. Here the CDR3 reads CASSEALRGSGYGYTF. CDR3 in DNA: TGTGCCAGCAGTGAAGCGTTGAGGGGATCTGGCTATGGCTACACCTTC.

This sequence joins TRBV5-1 and TRBJ1-1, with D maybe TRBD1 (5 bases). Germline loops: CDR1 SGHRS, CDR2 YFSETQ. The CDR3 has 18 amino acids. Between the trimmed V and J ends, which lost 4 bases and 5 bases, there was a span of 27 bases. CDR3 amino acids: CASSLSRVKGARTTEAFF. CDR3 DNA sequence: TGCGCCAGCAGCCTCTCGCGGGTGAAAGGGGCACGCACGACTGAAGCTTTCTTT.

Written as DNA, the CDR3 is TGTGCCAGCAGTTCTCAGGGCATCAGTCCCCAGCATTTT. Amino acids: CASSSQGISPQHF. The chain recombines TRBV6-6 with TRBJ1-5; D possibly corresponds to TRBD1 (5 bases). In germline, CDR1 is MNHNY, CDR2 SVGAGI (reference sequence). This CDR3 has 13 residues. The V end was cut by 4 bases, the J end by 10 bases, with 14 bases between.

A few counts support this clonotype. The chain carries TRBV12-3 or TRBV12-4 and TRBJ1-1; TRBD1 matches 8 bases. Germline trimming cut 6 bases from V and 2 bases from J; bases unmatched to any gene: 11. CDR3 length equals 16 residues. CDR3 nucleotides: TGTGCCAGCAGATCCTCTATGACAGGGGATAACACTGAAGCTTTCTTT. This gives the protein CASRSSMTGDNTEAFF.

This clonotype was observed at least ten times. The genes are TRBV6-6 and TRBJ2-2, with D maybe TRBD1 (6 bases). V lost 7 bases and J lost 0, with 9 bases in between. Germline loops: CDR1 MNHNY, CDR2 SVGAGI (reference sequence). There are 14 residues in the CDR3. The CDR3 region is CASTGTPNTGELFF. CDR3 in DNA: TGTGCCAGCACCGGGACACCGAACACCGGGGAGCTGTTTTTT.

The chain joins TRBV12-3 or TRBV12-4 to TRBJ1-2; a weak D match, TRBD1 (5 bases). CDR3 length equals 13 residues. The ends were cut back, 5 bases at V and 4 bases at J, with 11 bases in the middle. DNA of the CDR3: TGTGCCAGCAGTCCTCGAGGGACCTATGGCTACACCTTC. This translates into CASSPRGTYGYTF.

V usage is TRBV4-2 and J usage is TRBJ2-2; TRBD2 matches at 8 bases. The CDR3 runs 18 residues. Trimming at V came to 3 bases and at J to 0 bases, leaving 9 bases not matched to a gene. Germline V gene data show CDR1 as LGHNA and CDR2 as YNFKEQ. This chain's CDR3 is CASSQRKGSGTNTGELFF. DNA of the CDR3: TGTGCCAGCAGCCAGCGAAAGGGTAGCGGGACGAACACCGGGGAGCTGTTTTTT.

This clonotype was detected a few times. The chain's CDR3 is CASSRQTGGGGQPQHF. The CDR3 region has the DNA TGTGCCAGCAGTCGGCAGACAGGGGGCGGAGGGCAGCCCCAGCATTTT. This rearrangement joins TRBV6-2 or TRBV6-3 to TRBJ1-5; 10 bases agree with TRBD1. Per the germline V gene, CDR1 is MNHEY and CDR2 is SVGEGT. V shed 5 bases, J shed 7 bases, and the junction held 11 bases outside the gene matches. The CDR3 has 16 amino acids.

CDR3 sequence reads: CSARATSGSLDTQYF. The CDR3 coding sequence is TGCAGTGCTAGAGCGACTAGCGGGAGCTTAGATACGCAGTATTTT. The V call is TRBV20-1, the J call TRBJ2-3, with 12 bases fitting TRBD2. This CDR3 spans 15 amino acids. V was clipped by 1 base and J by 5 bases; unmatched bases: 4. Germline V lookup: CDR1 DFQATT, CDR2 SNEGSKA (reference sequence).

There are a few counts of this clonotype. The V call is TRBV5-1, the J call TRBJ2-5; 9 nucleotides match TRBD1. The CDR3 covers 16 residues. Trimming removed 2 bases from V and 2 bases from J; junction bases left unmatched: 7. The germline V gene encodes CDR1 SGHRS and CDR2 YFSETQ. The CDR3 nucleotides read TGCGCCAGCAGCTTTCAGCCGGGACAGGGTCAAGAGACCCAGTACTTC. Translation gives CASSFQPGQGQETQYF.

This clonotype was picked up a small number of times. This rearrangement joins TRBV25-1 to TRBJ2-1, with D uncertain. This CDR3 is built from 13 residues. V was shortened by 3 bases and J by 7 bases, with 10 bases between the two germline ends. Germline loops: CDR1 MGHDK, CDR2 SYGVNS. The CDR3 loop is CASSDVYPNEQFF. The CDR3 DNA is TGTGCCAGCAGTGACGTTTACCCTAATGAGCAGTTCTTC.

This chain connects TRBV6-2 or TRBV6-3 to TRBJ1-4, with TRBD1 matching over 8 bases. Germline CDR1 MNHEY, CDR2 SVGEGT. This CDR3 contains 15 residues. V was clipped by 2 bases and J by 7 bases; unmatched bases: 6. The CDR3 region has the DNA TGTGCCAGCAGTTACGCCGGGACAGGACCTGAAAAACTGTTTTTT. Its translation: CASSYAGTGPEKLFF.

This clonotype appeared many times. V is TRBV5-1 and J is TRBJ2-3; D is unclear. CDR3 length: 12 amino acids. The V end lost 1 base, the J end lost 4 bases, and 4 bases lay between the germline ends. Germline V lookup: CDR1 SGHRS, CDR2 YFSETQ. Here the CDR3 reads CASSLLADTQYF. DNA of the CDR3: TGCGCCAGCAGCTTGTTAGCAGATACGCAGTATTTT.

This clonotype was seen only a few times. The genes are TRBV10-3 and TRBJ2-3, with 13 bases fitting TRBD2. The ends lost 10 bases at V and 4 bases at J; junction bases unmatched: 17. From germline, CDR1 is ENHRY and CDR2 SYGVKD. The CDR3 extends over 18 amino acids. In nucleotides, the CDR3 is TGTGCCACCCGCGCTGCTACTCGGACTAGCGGGGGTTCAGATACGCAGTATTTT. Translation gives CATRAATRTSGGSDTQYF.

This clonotype came up a few times. The J gene is TRBJ1-4, the V gene TRBV6-6; 7 bases are a match to TRBD1. The CDR3 consists of 16 residues. J lost 8 bases, V lost 6 bases, and 15 bases had no gene match. Germline V gene sequence: CDR1 MNHNY, CDR2 SVGAGI (reference sequence). Here the CDR3 DNA reads TGTGCCAGCAGACCTACAGGGGCTCTGAGGAAGGAAAAACTGTTTTTT. Encoded protein: CASRPTGALRKEKLFF.

This clonotype was counted ten times or more. This chain joins TRBV7-9 and TRBJ2-3; TRBD2 matches 8 bases. Trimming removed 5 bases from V and 4 bases from J; junction bases left unmatched: 5. Germline values: CDR1 SEHNR, CDR2 FQNEAQ (reference sequence). The CDR3 covers 14 residues. This CDR3 is CASSPPGGPDTQYF. CDR3 nucleotides: TGTGCCAGCAGCCCCCCGGGGGGGCCAGATACGCAGTATTTT.

V gene TRBV7-3 combines with J gene TRBJ1-1; D gene unclear. In germline, CDR1 is SGHTA, CDR2 FQGTGA. With 1 base removed from V and 3 bases from J, the gap between germline ends came to 6 bases. The CDR3 runs to 13 residues. CDR3 protein: CASSLMPYTEAFF. The CDR3 region has the DNA TGTGCCAGCAGCTTAATGCCGTACACTGAAGCTTTCTTT.

This clonotype was seen many times. The CDR3 bases are TGTGCCAGCAGTTACGCGGCCGGGCAGTACTTC. It encodes CASSYAAGQYF. V is TRBV6-5 and J is TRBJ2-7; D not resolved. The V end lost 2 bases, the J end lost 9 bases, and 8 bases lay between the germline ends. This CDR3 contains 11 residues. CDR1 and CDR2 from the germline V gene are MNHEY and SVGAGI.

This clonotype was detected a few times. This sequence joins TRBV5-1 and TRBJ1-1, with no clear D. V lost 5 bases and J lost 0, with 11 bases in between. The CDR3 covers 14 residues. Germline V gene sequence: CDR1 SGHRS, CDR2 YFSETQ. CDR3 amino acids: CASRSDPMNTEAFF. In DNA, the CDR3 is TGCGCCAGCAGATCGGATCCCATGAACACTGAAGCTTTCTTT. Full variable domain (remainder filled in from reference TRBV5-1 and TRBJ1-1): KAGVTQTPRYLIKTRGQQVTLSCSPISGHRSVSWYQQTPGQGLQFLFEYFSETQRNKGNFPGRFSGRQFSNSRSEMNVSTLELGDSALYLCASRSDPMNTEAFFGQGTRLTVV.

The CDR3 protein is CASSYFPARGVRQTQYF. The CDR3 DNA reads as TGTGCCAGCAGTTACTTTCCCGCTCGGGGCGTTCGGCAGACCCAGTACTTC. The chain has TRBV6-5 and TRBJ2-5; TRBD1 or TRBD2 may be the D gene (5 bases each). V was cut by 1 base and J by 6 bases, with 21 bases left in between. CDR3 length equals 17 residues. Germline V gives CDR1 MNHEY, CDR2 SVGAGI.

Here the CDR3 reads CASSLAIPQGGPDTQYF. The CDR3 coding sequence is TGCGCCAGCAGCTTGGCTATCCCCCAGGGGGGCCCAGATACGCAGTATTTT. The chain couples TRBV5-1 to TRBJ2-3; D is possibly TRBD1 (7 bases). The V end lost 0 bases, the J end lost 4 bases, and 18 bases lay between the germline ends. The V gene's germline CDR1 is SGHRS and CDR2 YFSETQ. This CDR3 comprises 17 residues. Full variable domain (rest looked up from reference TRBV5-1 and TRBJ2-3): KAGVTQTPRYLIKTRGQQVTLSCSPISGHRSVSWYQQTPGQGLQFLFEYFSETQRNKGNFPGRFSGRQFSNSRSEMNVSTLELGDSALYLCASSLAIPQGGPDTQYFGPGTRLTVL.